This TCR beta chain was obtained from a study of metastatic and nonmetastatic thyroid tumors. None of the patients had undergone any treatment ahead of thyroid surgery. TCRdb reassembled clones from the PCR reads with MiXCR. The data show approximately 35,000 clones, 20% to 25% seen once. This clone was recorded many times. From germline, CDR1 is KGHSH and CDR2 LQKENI. CDR3 length equals 13 residues. Trimming removed 3 bases at V and 4 bases at J, with 7 bases between. The TCR sequence derives from a male donor with papillary thyroid cancer or a benign thyroid nodule (not recorded which). Some clones in this sample may be carry-over from other donors' samples. The genes are TRBV18 and TRBJ1-5; D is possibly TRBD1 (6 bases). Input material: tumor tissue. The CDR3 coding sequence is TGTGCCAGCTCACCTGACAGGAATCAGCCCCAGCATTTT. It yields the protein CASSPDRNQPQHF.